The text below deals with one TCR beta chain. Its cognate antigen is unknown. The sample comes from a study of CD8 T cells in ankylosing spondylitis. Findings and caveats of the study: Seemingly distinctive of ankylosing spondylitis blood was a TCR beta motif formed by eight highly homologous variants. The authors found the disease-linked clones to be CD8+ and relatively rare in peripheral blood. The study looked at matched synovial fluid samples from ankylosing spondylitis patients. Disease-linked clones were reported to be significantly enriched there.

Making the TCR beta libraries involved quantitative 5'-RACE with molecular barcodes. Each CDR3 protein gets one entry after TCRdb re-called the 5' RACE reads with MiXCR. This sample has around 150,000 distinct CDR3 sequences, with about 18% found just once. The sample comprised blood, either unsorted or a sorted T cell fraction (not recorded which). This clonotype originated in a male donor with ankylosing spondylitis or in good health (not recorded which).

The CDR3 nucleotides are TGTGCCAGCAGTTTAGAGGTCTACAGATCGAACACTGAAGCTTTCTTT. Translating it yields CASSLEVYRSNTEAFF. The chain employs TRBV27 and TRBJ1-1, with D unclear. Germline CDR1 reads MNHEY; CDR2 reads SMNVEV (reference sequence). CDR3 length: 16 residues. The V and J ends lost 2 bases and 1 base respectively, with 14 bases between them.